What follows describes a single T cell receptor beta chain. Naive CD8 cells were CD45RO-negative, positively selected for CCR7, excluding terminally differentiated effector memory CD45RA+ cells. V lost 5 bases, J lost 10 bases, and 8 bases stayed unmatched. Germline loops: CDR1 SEHNR, CDR2 FQNEAQ (reference sequence). CDR3 size: 13 residues. This entry is derived from a study of shared clonotypes between healthy human individuals. Study at large: The cohort had two women and a few men, ages 18 to 49.

Sequenced by immunoSEQ multiplex PCR; TCRdb stores in-frame clones only, minus some. The sample shows roughly 2,000,000 clones, about 93% of them seen only once. V is TRBV7-9 and J is TRBJ2-1; the match to TRBD2 covers 7 bases. The receptor was derived from a man aged 18 to 29 in good health. Some clones in this sample may be carry-over from other donors' samples. The sequenced material came from naive CD8+ T cells from PBMCs. CDR3 sequence reads: CASSRLAGGEQFF. DNA for the CDR3: TGTGCCAGCAGCCGGTTAGCGGGCGGGGAGCAGTTCTTC. Full variable domain (outside the CDR3, taken from reference TRBV7-9 and TRBJ2-1): DTGVSQNPRHKITKRGQNVTFRCDPISEHNRLYWYRQTLGQGPEFLTYFQNEAQLEKSRLLSDRFSAERPKGSFSTLEIQRTEQGDSAMYLCASSRLAGGEQFFGPGTRLTVL.